Listed here are 14 T cell receptor beta chains from one sample, sequenced in a study of human T cells and chemical hapten exposure. TCRdb re-analysed the RACE reads in MiXCR, keeping a single row per CDR3 protein. Of about 120,000 distinct CDR3 sequences listed, approximately 13% were seen once; the top ten hold 0.92%. Described time point: patch test 1, 2 weeks after DPC sensitization. This sample's treatment: therapeutic diphenylcyclopropenone sensitization with weekly scalp DPC. Sequencing was performed on whole blood, taken in connection with sensitization to the hapten diphenylcyclopropenone (DPC). The receptors stem from a man aged 18 to 30 with alopecia areata. Some clones in this sample may be carry-over from other donors' samples.

The chain combines TRBV9 with TRBJ1-6; D gene uncertain. V was clipped by 4 bases and J by 9 bases, with 14 bases between them. The germline CDR1 and CDR2 sequences are SGDLS and YYNGEE. This CDR3 has 14 residues. CDR3 in DNA: TGTGCCAGCAGCTCCGCCCCCGGGAGTTCACCCCTCCACTTT. Its translation: CASSSAPGSSPLHF.

For the CDR3, the DNA is TGCAGTGCCCCCCTGACAGTTACAACCTACGAGCAGTACTTC. Protein: CSAPLTVTTYEQYF. The J gene is TRBJ2-7, the V gene TRBV20-1, with D possibly being TRBD1 (5 bases). Germline lookup yields CDR1 DFQATT and CDR2 SNEGSKA (reference sequence). The CDR3 totals 14 residues. Trimming took off 6 bases at V and 2 bases at J, with 17 bases between the two ends.

This clonotype was seen more than once but under ten times. The chain combines TRBV6-2 or TRBV6-3 with TRBJ1-2, with D uncertain. Germline V lookup: CDR1 MNHEY, CDR2 SVGEGT. V lost 10 bases and J 3 bases, leaving 12 bases between the germline ends. The CDR3 covers 12 residues. The chain's CDR3 is CAITDGHYGYTF. DNA of the CDR3: TGTGCCATCACCGACGGCCACTATGGCTACACCTTC.

There are many counts of this clonotype. This chain joins TRBV18 and TRBJ2-5; no clear D gene. Germline values: CDR1 KGHSH, CDR2 LQKENI. V gave up 3 bases and J gave up 3 bases, with 14 bases separating them. The CDR3 length is 15 residues. This CDR3 is CASSPPGRNKETQYF. The CDR3 DNA is TGTGCCAGCTCACCCCCTGGACGGAACAAAGAGACCCAGTACTTC.

The chain couples TRBV4-1 to TRBJ2-7; D possibly corresponds to TRBD1 (6 bases). The ends were cut back, 6 bases at V and 3 bases at J, with 21 bases in the middle. CDR3 size: 16 residues. Germline V gene data show CDR1 as MGHRA and CDR2 as YSYEKL. CDR3 residues: CASRRDQHRDGYEQYF. The CDR3 DNA reads TGCGCCAGCAGGCGAGACCAGCACAGGGACGGCTACGAGCAGTACTTC.

This clonotype was seen only a few times. The chain combines TRBV20-1 with TRBJ2-5; TRBD2 matches at 8 bases. CDR1 DFQATT and CDR2 SNEGSKA come from the germline V gene (reference sequence). V was pared by 3 bases and J by 5 bases, with 8 bases of the junction left unmatched. The CDR3 extends over 14 amino acids. The CDR3 is CSARSASGSETQYF. DNA of the CDR3: TGCAGTGCTAGGTCGGCTAGCGGGTCGGAGACCCAGTACTTC.

The chain uses TRBV7-9 and TRBJ1-1, with 8 bases fitting TRBD1. Per the germline V gene, CDR1 is SEHNR and CDR2 is FQNEAQ (reference sequence). The ends lost 7 bases at V and 1 base at J; junction bases unmatched: 8. This CDR3 contains 15 residues. CDR3 sequence reads: CASNVRTGRNTEAFF. The DNA of the CDR3 is TGTGCCAGCAATGTGCGGACAGGGCGGAACACTGAAGCTTTCTTT.

The chain has TRBV29-1 and TRBJ2-3, with D possibly matching TRBD1 (6 bases). With 4 bases removed from V and 6 bases from J, the gap between germline ends came to 14 bases. The CDR3 sequence is 13 residues long. Germline lookup yields CDR1 SQVTM and CDR2 ANQGSEA. Here the CDR3 reads CSVGTGQLDTQYF. In nucleotides, the CDR3 is TGCAGCGTTGGCACAGGACAGCTGGATACGCAGTATTTT.

This clonotype was detected a few times. This rearrangement joins TRBV9 to TRBJ1-2; 8 nucleotides align to TRBD1. Trimming cost V 9 bases and J 3 bases; bases outside gene matches: 10. Per the germline V gene, CDR1 is SGDLS and CDR2 is YYNGEE. This CDR3 has 14 residues. The CDR3 bases are TGTGCCACCCCCCAGAACAGGGGGGACTATGGCTACACCTTC. Translated, it gives CATPQNRGDYGYTF.

V is TRBV7-9 and J is TRBJ1-1; D not certain. The CDR3 is 11 residues long. Trimming removed 5 bases from V and 7 bases from J, with 8 bases in between. Germline V lookup: CDR1 SEHNR, CDR2 FQNEAQ (reference sequence). The CDR3 sequence is CASSRGREAFF. Here the CDR3 DNA reads TGTGCCAGCAGCCGGGGTCGTGAAGCTTTCTTT. Combining the CDR3 with reference TRBV7-9 and TRBJ1-1 gives the whole variable domain DTGVSQNPRHKITKRGQNVTFRCDPISEHNRLYWYRQTLGQGPEFLTYFQNEAQLEKSRLLSDRFSAERPKGSFSTLEIQRTEQGDSAMYLCASSRGREAFFGQGTRLTVV.

The V call is TRBV7-2, the J call TRBJ1-2; 8 bases are shared with TRBD1. The CDR3 runs to 13 residues. The V and J ends lost 5 bases and 8 bases, in that order; junction bases with no gene match: 7. Per the germline V gene, CDR1 is SGHTA and CDR2 is FQGNSA. The CDR3: CASSQRTGRGYTF. The DNA of the CDR3 is TGTGCCAGCAGCCAAAGGACAGGGCGCGGCTACACCTTC.

In regard to this clonotype: A much larger clone lies a single base off, so this may be a read error. The chain carries TRBV12-3 or TRBV12-4 and TRBJ2-1; D unresolved. V was clipped by 1 base and J by 2 bases, with 12 bases between them. The CDR3 spans 16 residues. The CDR3 region has the DNA TGTGCCAGCAGTTTAGGGACCATGGTCCCCTACAATGAGCAGTTCTTC. This encodes CASSLGTMVPYNEQFF.

This clonotype came up a few times. The chain combines TRBV29-1 with TRBJ2-1; no reliable D call. The germline gives CDR1 SQVTM, CDR2 ANQGSEA. The germline V and J ends were trimmed by 6 bases and 7 bases, with 19 bases remaining between them. The CDR3 sequence is 14 residues long. In nucleotides, the CDR3 is TGCAGCGTCGGTCATAGGCTTTCTACGAATGAGCAGTTCTTC. Amino acid sequence: CSVGHRLSTNEQFF.

This clonotype was observed a few times. V usage is TRBV11-2 and J usage is TRBJ2-5; the match to TRBD1 covers 7 bases. The trim removed 4 bases at V and 5 bases at J, leaving 13 bases unmatched. The germline gives CDR1 SGHAT, CDR2 FQNNGV. CDR3 length: 16 residues. Here the CDR3 DNA reads TGTGCCAGCAGCTCCCCCGACAGGGTCTTTGGGGAGACCCAGTACTTC. Its translation: CASSSPDRVFGETQYF.